The 4 T cell receptor beta chains reported below all come from one sample, sequenced in a study of cytomegalovirus exposure and HLA in healthy donors. The PCR made use of 60 Vbeta and 13 Jbeta primers. Measured with immunoSEQ multiplex PCR; TCRdb has only the in-frame clones, and not every one. The sample has under 150,000 clones, around 73% seen once. Sequencing was done on a sample of PBMCs. The origin of the receptors is a human donor in good health.

This clone came up a few times. The chain uses TRBV9 and TRBJ2-5, with 10 positions matching TRBD1. Germline CDR1 and CDR2: SGDLS and YYNGEE. Trimming took 2 bases from V and 2 from J; bases not matched to a gene: 3. The CDR3 is made up of 15 amino acids. CDR3 loop: CASSVGDRGQETQYF. Here the CDR3 DNA reads TGTGCCAGCAGCGTGGGGGACAGGGGTCAAGAGACCCAGTACTTC. The variable domain in full, with the rest retrieved from reference TRBV9 and TRBJ2-5, is DSGVTQTPKHLITATGQRVTLRCSPRSGDLSVYWYQQSLDQGLQFLIQYYNGEERAKGNILERFSAQQFPDLHSELNLSSLELGDSALYFCASSVGDRGQETQYFGPGTRLLVL.

The chain has TRBV5-6 and TRBJ2-7; no definite D call. The CDR3 runs to 14 residues. V was pared by 0 bases and J by 7 bases, with 14 bases between. Looked up from germline, CDR1 is SGHDT and CDR2 is YYEEEE. The CDR3 sequence: CASSLVGRRSEQYF. The CDR3 DNA reads as TGTGCCAGCAGCTTGGTGGGCCGCCGTTCGGAGCAGTACTTC.

This chain joins TRBV14 and TRBJ2-4; possible D gene TRBD2, 5 bases. The CDR3 length is 13 residues. Germline-derived CDR1 and CDR2 are SGHDN and FVKESK. The ends were cut back, 3 bases at V and 10 bases at J, with 13 bases in the middle. CDR3 DNA sequence: TGTGCCAGCAGCCACTCCCGGCCGGGAATTCAGTACTTC. This encodes CASSHSRPGIQYF.

The V gene is TRBV18, the J gene TRBJ2-5, with 7 bases matching TRBD1. CDR1 and CDR2 (germline): KGHSH, LQKENI. This CDR3 spans 14 amino acids. V trimming: 3 bases; J trimming: 4 bases; junction bases outside the gene matches: 5. In DNA, the CDR3 is TGTGCCAGCTCACCGACAGGGTCAGCAGAGACCCAGTACTTC. Its protein product is CASSPTGSAETQYF.